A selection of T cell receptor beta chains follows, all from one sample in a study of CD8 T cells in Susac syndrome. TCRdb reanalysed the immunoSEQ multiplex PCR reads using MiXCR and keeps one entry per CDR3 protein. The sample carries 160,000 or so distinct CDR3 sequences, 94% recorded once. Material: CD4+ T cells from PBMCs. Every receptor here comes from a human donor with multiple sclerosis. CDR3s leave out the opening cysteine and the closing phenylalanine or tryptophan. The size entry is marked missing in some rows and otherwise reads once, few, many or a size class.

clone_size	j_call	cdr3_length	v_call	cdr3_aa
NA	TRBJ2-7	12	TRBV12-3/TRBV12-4	ASSSPDRVVEQY
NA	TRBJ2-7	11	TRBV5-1	ASSLLREYEQY
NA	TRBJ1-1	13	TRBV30	AWSVTLRLNTEAF
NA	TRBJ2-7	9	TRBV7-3	ASSFVGEQY
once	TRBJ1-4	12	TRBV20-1	SATRTGSQGKLF
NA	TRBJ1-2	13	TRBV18	ASSPLTATNYGYT
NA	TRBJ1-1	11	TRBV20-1	SVPGDVNTEAF
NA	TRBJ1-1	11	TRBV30	AWSAAGGTEAF
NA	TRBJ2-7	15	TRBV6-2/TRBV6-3	ASRHHRTSGRSHEQY
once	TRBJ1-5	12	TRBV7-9	ASSGLGDRQPQH
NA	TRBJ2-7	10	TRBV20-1	SARDDRMEQY
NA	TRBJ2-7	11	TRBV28	ASSFGNEGEQY
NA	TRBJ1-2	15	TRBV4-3	ASSQDLLVAGTPGYT
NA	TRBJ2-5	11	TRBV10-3	AISDGQQETQY
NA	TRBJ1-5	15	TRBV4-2	ASSQDQLAPVDQPQH